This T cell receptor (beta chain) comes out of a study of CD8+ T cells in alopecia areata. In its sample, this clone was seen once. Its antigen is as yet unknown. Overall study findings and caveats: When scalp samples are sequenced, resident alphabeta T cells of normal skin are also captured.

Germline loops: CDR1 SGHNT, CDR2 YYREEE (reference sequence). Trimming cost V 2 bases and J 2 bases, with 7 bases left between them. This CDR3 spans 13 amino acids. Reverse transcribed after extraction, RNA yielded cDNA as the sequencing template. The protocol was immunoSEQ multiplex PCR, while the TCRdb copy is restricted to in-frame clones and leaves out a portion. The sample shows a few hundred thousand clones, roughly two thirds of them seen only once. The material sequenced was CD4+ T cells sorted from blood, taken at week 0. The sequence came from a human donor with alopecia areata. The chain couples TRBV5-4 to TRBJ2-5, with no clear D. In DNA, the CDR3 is TGTGCCAGCAGCTTATGGCAGCAAGAGACCCAGTACTTC. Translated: CASSLWQQETQYF.